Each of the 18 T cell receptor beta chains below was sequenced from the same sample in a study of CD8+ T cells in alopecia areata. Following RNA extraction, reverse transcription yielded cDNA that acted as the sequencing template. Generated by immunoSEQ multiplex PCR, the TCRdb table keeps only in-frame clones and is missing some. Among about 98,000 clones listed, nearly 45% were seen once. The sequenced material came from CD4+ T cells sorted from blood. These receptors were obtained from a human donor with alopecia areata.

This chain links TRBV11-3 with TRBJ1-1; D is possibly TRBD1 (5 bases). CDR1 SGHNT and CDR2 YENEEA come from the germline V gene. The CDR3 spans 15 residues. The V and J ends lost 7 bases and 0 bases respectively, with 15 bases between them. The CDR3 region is CASTDRGSLNTEAFF. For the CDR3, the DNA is TGTGCCAGCACCGATAGGGGCAGCCTGAACACTGAAGCTTTCTTT.

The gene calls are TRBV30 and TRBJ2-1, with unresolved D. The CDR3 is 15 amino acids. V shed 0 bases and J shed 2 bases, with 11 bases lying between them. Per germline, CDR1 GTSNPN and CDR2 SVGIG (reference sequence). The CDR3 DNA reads TGTGCCTGGAGTGTTCGTGGTCCCGCCTACAATGAGCAGTTCTTC. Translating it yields CAWSVRGPAYNEQFF.

The chain's CDR3 is CSVESVGFTGELFF. The CDR3 DNA reads as TGCAGCGTTGAAAGCGTGGGCTTCACCGGGGAGCTGTTTTTT. This chain connects TRBV29-1 to TRBJ2-2, with D unclear. The germline CDR1 and CDR2 sequences are SQVTM and ANQGSEA. The V gene lost 2 bases and the J gene lost 4 bases, with 11 bases spanning the gap. CDR3 length: 14 residues.

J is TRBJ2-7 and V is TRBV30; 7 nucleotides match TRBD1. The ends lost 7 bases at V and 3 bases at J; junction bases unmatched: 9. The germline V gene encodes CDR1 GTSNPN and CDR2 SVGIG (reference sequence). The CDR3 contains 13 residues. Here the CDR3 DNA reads TGTGCCTACCAACAGGGGTCCCTCTACGAGCAGTACTTC. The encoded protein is CAYQQGSLYEQYF.

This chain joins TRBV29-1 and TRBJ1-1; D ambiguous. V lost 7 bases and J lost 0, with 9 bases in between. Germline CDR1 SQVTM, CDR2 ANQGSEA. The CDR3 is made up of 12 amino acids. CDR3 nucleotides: TGCAGCGGTAGAGGGATGAACACTGAAGCTTTCTTT. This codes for CSGRGMNTEAFF.

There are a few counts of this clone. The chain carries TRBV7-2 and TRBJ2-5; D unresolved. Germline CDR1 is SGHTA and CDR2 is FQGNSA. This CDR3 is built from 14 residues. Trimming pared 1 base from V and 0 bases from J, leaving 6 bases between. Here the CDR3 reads CASSLDAYQETQYF. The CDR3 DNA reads TGTGCCAGCAGCTTAGATGCCTACCAAGAGACCCAGTACTTC. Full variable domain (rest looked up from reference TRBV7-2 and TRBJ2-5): GAGVSQSPSNKVTEKGKDVELRCDPISGHTALYWYRQSLGQGLEFLIYFQGNSAPDKSGLPSDRFSAERTGGSVSTLTIQRTQQEDSAVYLCASSLDAYQETQYFGPGTRLLVL.

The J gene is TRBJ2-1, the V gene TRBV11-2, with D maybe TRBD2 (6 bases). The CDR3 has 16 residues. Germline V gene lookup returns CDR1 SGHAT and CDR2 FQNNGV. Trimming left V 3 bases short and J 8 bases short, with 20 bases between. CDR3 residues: CASSFTSTPRLDEQFF. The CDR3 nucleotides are TGTGCCAGCAGCTTCACTAGCACCCCACGGTTGGATGAGCAGTTCTTC.

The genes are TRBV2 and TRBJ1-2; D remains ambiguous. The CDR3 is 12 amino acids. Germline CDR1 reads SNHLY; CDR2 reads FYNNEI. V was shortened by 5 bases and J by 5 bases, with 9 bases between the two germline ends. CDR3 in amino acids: CASSTEAYGYTF. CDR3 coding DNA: TGTGCCAGCAGTACGGAGGCTTATGGCTACACCTTC.

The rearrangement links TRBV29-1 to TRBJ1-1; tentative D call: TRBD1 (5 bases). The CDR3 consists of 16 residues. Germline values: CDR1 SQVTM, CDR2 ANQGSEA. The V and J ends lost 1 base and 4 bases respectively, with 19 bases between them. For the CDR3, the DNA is TGCAGCGTTGAAGGCGTGGGACGGAGAACCCTCACTGAAGCTTTCTTT. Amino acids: CSVEGVGRRTLTEAFF.

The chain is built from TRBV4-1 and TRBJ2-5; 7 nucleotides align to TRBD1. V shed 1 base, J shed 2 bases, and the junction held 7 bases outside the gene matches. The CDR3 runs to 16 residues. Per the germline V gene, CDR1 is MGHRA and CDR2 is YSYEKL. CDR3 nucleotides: TGCGCCAGCAGCCAAGTCACCGGGACAGCTCAAGAGACCCAGTACTTC. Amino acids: CASSQVTGTAQETQYF.

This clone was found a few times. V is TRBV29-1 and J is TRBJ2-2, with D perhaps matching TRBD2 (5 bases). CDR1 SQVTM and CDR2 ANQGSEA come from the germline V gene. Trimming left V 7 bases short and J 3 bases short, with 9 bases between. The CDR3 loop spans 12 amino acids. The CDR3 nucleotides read TGCAGCGGCGGGCACTACACCGGGGAGCTGTTTTTT. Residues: CSGGHYTGELFF.

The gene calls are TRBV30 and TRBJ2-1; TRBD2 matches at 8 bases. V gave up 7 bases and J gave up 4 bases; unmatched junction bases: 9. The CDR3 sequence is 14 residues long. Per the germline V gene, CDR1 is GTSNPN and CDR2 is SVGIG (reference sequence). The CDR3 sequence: CALVAGGIYNEQFF. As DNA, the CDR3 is TGTGCCTTAGTGGCGGGGGGTATTTACAATGAGCAGTTCTTC.

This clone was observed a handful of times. Here the CDR3 reads CASSLDGGGGDTQYF. The CDR3 region has the DNA TGCGCCAGCAGCTTGGATGGCGGGGGAGGAGATACGCAGTATTTT. J is TRBJ2-3 and V is TRBV5-1, with 7 bases matching TRBD2. Germline CDR1 reads SGHRS; CDR2 reads YFSETQ. Germline trimming cut 0 bases from V and 5 bases from J; bases unmatched to any gene: 6. The CDR3 consists of 15 residues.

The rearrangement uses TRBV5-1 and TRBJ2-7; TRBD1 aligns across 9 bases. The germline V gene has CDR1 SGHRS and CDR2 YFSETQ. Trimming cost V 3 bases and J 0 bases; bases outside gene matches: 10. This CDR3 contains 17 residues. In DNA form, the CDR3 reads TGCGCCAGCAGCTCCCTCCCGGACAGGGGCCGCTCCTACGAGCAGTACTTC. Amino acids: CASSSLPDRGRSYEQYF.

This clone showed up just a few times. The CDR3 DNA reads TGTGCCAGCAGCCTCTCAGAAAAACTGTTTTTT. It translates to CASSLSEKLFF. J is TRBJ1-4 and V is TRBV7-9; D not certain. Germline V gene sequence: CDR1 SEHNR, CDR2 FQNEAQ (reference sequence). The CDR3 loop spans 11 amino acids. Trimming pared 5 bases from V and 8 bases from J, leaving 6 bases between.

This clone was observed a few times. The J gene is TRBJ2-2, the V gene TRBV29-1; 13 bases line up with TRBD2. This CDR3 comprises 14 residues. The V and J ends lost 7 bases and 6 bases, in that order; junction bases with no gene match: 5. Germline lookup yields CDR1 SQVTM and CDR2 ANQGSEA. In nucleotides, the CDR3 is TGCAGCGCCAGGACTAGCGGGAGAGCCGGGGAGCTGTTTTTT. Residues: CSARTSGRAGELFF.

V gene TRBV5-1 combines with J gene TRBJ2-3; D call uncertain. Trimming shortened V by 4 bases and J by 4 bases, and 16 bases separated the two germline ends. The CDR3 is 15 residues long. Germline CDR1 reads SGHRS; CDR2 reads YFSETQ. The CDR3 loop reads CASSPGLALADTQYF. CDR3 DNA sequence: TGCGCCAGCAGCCCGGGCCTCGCCCTGGCAGATACGCAGTATTTT.

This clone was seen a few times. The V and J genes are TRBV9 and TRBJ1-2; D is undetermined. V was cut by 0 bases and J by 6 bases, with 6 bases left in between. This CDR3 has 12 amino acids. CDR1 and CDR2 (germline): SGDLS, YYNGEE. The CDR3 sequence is CASSVDGNGYTF. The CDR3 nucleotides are TGTGCCAGCAGCGTAGACGGGAATGGCTACACCTTC.